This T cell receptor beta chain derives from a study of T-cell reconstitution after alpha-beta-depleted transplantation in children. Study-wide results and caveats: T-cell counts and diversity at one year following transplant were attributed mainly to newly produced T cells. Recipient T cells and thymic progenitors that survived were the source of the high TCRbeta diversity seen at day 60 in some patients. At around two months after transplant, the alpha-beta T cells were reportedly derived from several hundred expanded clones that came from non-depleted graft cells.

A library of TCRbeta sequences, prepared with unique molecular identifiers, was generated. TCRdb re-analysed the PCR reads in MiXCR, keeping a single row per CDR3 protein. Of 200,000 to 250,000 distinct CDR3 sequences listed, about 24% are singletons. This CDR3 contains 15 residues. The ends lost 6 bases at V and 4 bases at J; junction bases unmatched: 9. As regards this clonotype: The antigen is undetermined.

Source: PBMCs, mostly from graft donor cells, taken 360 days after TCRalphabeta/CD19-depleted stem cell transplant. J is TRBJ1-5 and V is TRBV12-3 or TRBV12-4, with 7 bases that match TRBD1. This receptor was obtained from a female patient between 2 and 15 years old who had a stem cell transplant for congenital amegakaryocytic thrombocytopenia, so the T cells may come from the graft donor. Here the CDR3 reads CASSPRDRQNQPQHF. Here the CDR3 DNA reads TGTGCCAGCAGCCCAAGGGACAGACAGAATCAGCCCCAGCATTTT.